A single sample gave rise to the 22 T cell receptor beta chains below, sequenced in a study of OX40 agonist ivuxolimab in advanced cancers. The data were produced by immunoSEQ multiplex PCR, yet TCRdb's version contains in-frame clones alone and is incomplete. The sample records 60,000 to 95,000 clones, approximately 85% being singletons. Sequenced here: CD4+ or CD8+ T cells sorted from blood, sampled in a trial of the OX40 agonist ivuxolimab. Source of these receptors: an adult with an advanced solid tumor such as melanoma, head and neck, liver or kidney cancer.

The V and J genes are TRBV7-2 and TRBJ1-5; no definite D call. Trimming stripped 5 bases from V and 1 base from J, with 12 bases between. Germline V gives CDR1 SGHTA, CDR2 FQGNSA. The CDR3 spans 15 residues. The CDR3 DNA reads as TGTGCCAGCAGCCTACAGACGGGAAGCAATCAGCCCCAGCATTTT. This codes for CASSLQTGSNQPQHF. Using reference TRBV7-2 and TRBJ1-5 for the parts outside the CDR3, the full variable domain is GAGVSQSPSNKVTEKGKDVELRCDPISGHTALYWYRQSLGQGLEFLIYFQGNSAPDKSGLPSDRFSAERTGGSVSTLTIQRTQQEDSAVYLCASSLQTGSNQPQHFGDGTRLSIL.

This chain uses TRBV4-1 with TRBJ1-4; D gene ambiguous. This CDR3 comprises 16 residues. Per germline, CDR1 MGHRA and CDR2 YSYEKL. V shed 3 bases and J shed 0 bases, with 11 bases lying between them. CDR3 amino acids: CASSQDRSSTNEKLFF. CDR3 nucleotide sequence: TGCGCCAGCAGCCAGGATAGGAGCTCAACTAATGAAAAACTGTTTTTT.

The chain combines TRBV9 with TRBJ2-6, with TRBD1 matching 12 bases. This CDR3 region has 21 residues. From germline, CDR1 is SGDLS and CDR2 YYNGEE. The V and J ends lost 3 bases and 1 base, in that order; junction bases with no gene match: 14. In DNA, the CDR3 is TGTGCCAGCAGCGCCCCCTTGGGACAGGGGGCACCTTCGTCTGGGGCCAACGTCCTGACTTTC. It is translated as CASSAPLGQGAPSSGANVLTF.

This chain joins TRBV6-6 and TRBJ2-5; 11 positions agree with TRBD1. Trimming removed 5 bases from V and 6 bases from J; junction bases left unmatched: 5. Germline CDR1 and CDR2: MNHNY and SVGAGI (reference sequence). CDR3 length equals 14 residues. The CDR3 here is CASSNGQGAKTQYF. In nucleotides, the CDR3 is TGTGCCAGCAGTAACGGACAGGGGGCGAAGACCCAGTACTTC.

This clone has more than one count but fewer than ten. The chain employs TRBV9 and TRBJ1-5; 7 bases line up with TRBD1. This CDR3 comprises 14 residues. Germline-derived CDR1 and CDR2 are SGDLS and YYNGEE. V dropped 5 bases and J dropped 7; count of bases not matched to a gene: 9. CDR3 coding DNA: TGTGCCAGCAGTGTTACAGGGGAGGGACAGCCCCAGCATTTT. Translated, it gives CASSVTGEGQPQHF.

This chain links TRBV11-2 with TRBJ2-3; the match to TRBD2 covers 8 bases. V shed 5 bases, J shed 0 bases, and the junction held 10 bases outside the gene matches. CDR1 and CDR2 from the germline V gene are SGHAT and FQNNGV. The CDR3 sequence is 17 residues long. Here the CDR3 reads CASSPRGARSSTDTQYF. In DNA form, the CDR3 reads TGTGCCAGCAGCCCGCGGGGGGCTCGTTCTAGCACAGATACGCAGTATTTT.

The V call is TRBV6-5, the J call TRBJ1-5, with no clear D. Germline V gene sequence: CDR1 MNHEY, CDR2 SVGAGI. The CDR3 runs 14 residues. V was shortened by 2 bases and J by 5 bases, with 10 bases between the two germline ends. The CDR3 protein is CASSYAGWDQPQHF. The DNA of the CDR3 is TGTGCCAGCAGTTACGCTGGGTGGGATCAGCCCCAGCATTTT.

The CDR3 is CASSFSGGDYGYTF. CDR3 nucleotide sequence: TGTGCCAGCAGTTTTTCTGGGGGTGACTATGGCTACACCTTC. The chain links TRBV27 to TRBJ1-2; D possibly corresponds to TRBD1 (5 bases). CDR1 and CDR2 from the germline V gene are MNHEY and SMNVEV (reference sequence). The V and J ends lost 3 bases and 3 bases respectively, with 11 bases between them. CDR3 length: 14 residues.

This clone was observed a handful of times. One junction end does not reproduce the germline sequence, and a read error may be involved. For the CDR3, the DNA is TGTGCCAGCAGATTAGGACGGTTCCAAGAGACCCAGTACTTC. It yields the protein CASRLGRFQETQYF. The rearrangement uses TRBV7-2 and TRBJ2-5; D gene ambiguous. This CDR3 has 14 amino acids. The germline V gene encodes CDR1 SGHTA and CDR2 FQGNSA.

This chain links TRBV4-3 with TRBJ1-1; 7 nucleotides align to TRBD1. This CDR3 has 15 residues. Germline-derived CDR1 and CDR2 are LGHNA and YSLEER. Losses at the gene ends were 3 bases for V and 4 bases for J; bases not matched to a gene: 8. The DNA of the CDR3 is TGCGCCAGCAGCCATCCGACAGGGCAGGTCACTGAAGCTTTCTTT. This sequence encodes CASSHPTGQVTEAFF.

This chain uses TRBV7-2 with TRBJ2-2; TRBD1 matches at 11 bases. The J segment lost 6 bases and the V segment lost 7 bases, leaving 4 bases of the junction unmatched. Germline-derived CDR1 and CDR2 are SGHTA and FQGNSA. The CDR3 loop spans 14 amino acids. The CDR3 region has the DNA TGTGCCAGCAACGGACAGGGGGCGGCCGGGGAGCTGTTTTTT. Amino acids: CASNGQGAAGELFF.

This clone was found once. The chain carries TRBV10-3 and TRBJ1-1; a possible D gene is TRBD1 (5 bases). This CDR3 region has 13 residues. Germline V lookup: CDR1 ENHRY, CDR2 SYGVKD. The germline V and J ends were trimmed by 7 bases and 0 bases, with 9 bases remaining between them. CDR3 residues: CAITGGVNTEAFF. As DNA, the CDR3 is TGTGCCATCACCGGGGGTGTGAACACTGAAGCTTTCTTT.

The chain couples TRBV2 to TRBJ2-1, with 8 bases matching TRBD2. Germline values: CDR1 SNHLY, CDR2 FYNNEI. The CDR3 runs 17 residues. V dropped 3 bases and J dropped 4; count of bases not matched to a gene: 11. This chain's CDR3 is CASSEFLRSGNYNEQFF. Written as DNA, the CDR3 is TGTGCCAGCAGTGAGTTTCTACGTAGCGGGAATTACAATGAGCAGTTCTTC. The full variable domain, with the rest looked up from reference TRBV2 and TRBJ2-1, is EPEVTQTPSHQVTQMGQEVILRCVPISNHLYFYWYRQILGQKVEFLVSFYNNEISEKSEIFDDQFSVERPDGSNFTLKIRSTKLEDSAMYFCASSEFLRSGNYNEQFFGPGTRLTVL.

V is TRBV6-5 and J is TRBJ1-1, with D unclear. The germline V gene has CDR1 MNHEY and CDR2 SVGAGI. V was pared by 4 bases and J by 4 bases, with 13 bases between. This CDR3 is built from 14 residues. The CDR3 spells CASSSPGEFTEAFF. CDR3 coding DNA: TGTGCCAGCAGTTCCCCGGGAGAGTTCACTGAAGCTTTCTTT.

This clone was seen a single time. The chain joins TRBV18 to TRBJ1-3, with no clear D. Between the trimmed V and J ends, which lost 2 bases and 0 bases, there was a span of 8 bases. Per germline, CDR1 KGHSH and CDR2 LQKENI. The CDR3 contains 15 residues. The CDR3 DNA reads TGTGCCAGCTCACCAGGACGGAACTCTGGAAACACCATATATTTT. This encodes CASSPGRNSGNTIYF. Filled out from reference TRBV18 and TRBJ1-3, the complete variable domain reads NAGVMQNPRHLVRRRGQEARLRCSPMKGHSHVYWYRQLPEEGLKFMVYLQKENIIDESGMPKERFSAEFPKEGPSILRIQQVVRGDSAAYFCASSPGRNSGNTIYFGEGSWLTVV.

This CDR3 reads CASSSSTGTTDNEQFF. CDR3 nucleotide sequence: TGTGCCAGTAGTTCCTCGACAGGGACTACGGACAATGAGCAGTTCTTC. V gene TRBV19 combines with J gene TRBJ2-1, with D tentatively TRBD1 or TRBD2 (7 bases each). CDR3 length: 16 amino acids. Deletions cut 5 bases from V and 5 bases from J, with 19 bases between. The V gene's germline CDR1 is LNHDA and CDR2 SQIVND (reference sequence).

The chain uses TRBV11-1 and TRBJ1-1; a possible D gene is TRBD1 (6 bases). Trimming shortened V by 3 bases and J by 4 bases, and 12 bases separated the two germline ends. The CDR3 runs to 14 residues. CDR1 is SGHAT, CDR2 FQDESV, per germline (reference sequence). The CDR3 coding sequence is TGTGCCAGCAGCTTCGGGGGCCGTGCCACTGAAGCTTTCTTT. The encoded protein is CASSFGGRATEAFF.

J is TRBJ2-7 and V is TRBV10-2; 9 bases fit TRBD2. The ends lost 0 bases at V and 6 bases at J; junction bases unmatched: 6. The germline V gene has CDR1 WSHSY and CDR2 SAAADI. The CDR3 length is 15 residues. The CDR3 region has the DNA TGCGCCAGCAGTGAGTCGGAGGGACTAGCAACCGAGCAGTACTTC. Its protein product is CASSESEGLATEQYF.

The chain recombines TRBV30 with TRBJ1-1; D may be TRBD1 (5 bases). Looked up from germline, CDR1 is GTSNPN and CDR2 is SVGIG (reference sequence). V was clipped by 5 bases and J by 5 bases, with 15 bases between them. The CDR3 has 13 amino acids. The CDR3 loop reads CAWGVEQATEAFF. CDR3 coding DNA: TGTGCCTGGGGGGTAGAACAGGCAACTGAAGCTTTCTTT.

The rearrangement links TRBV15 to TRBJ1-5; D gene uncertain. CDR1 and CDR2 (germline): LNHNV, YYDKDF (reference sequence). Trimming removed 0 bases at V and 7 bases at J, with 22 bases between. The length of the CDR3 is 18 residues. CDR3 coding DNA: TGTGCCACCAGCAGAGATTCCCCCATAGAGGCGGCGAGACAGCCCCAGCATTTT. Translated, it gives CATSRDSPIEAARQPQHF.

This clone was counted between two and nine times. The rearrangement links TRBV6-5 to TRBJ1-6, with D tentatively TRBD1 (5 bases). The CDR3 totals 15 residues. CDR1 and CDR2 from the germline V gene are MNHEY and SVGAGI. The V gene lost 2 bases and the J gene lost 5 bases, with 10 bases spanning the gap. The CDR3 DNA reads TGTGCCAGCAGTTACCAGGGAGGGGATAATTCACCCCTCCACTTT. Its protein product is CASSYQGGDNSPLHF.

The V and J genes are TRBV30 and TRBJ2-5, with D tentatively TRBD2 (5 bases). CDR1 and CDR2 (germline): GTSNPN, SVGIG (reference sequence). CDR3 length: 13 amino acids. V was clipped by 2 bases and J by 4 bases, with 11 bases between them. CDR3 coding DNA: TGTGCCTGGAGTACGGGGTCGCGAGAGACCCAGTACTTC. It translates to CAWSTGSRETQYF.